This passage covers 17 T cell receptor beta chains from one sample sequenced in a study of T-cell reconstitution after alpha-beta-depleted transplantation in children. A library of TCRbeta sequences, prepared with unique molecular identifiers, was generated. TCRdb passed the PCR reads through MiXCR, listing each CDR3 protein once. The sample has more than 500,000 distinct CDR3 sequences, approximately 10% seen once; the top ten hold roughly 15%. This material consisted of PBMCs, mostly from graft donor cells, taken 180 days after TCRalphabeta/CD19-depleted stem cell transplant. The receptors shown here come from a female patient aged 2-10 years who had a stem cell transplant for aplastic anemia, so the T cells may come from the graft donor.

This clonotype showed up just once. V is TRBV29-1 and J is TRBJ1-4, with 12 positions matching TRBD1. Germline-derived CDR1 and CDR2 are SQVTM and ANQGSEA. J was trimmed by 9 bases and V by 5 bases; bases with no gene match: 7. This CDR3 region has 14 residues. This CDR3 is CSVQQGQGAKKLFF. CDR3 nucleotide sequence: TGCAGCGTTCAACAGGGACAGGGGGCTAAAAAACTGTTTTTT.

The CDR3 DNA is TGTGCCAGCAGTAGGGACCCGATCAGGCTTAGTGAGCAGTTCTTC. Encoded protein: CASSRDPIRLSEQFF. The V gene is TRBV27, the J gene TRBJ2-1; D possibly matches TRBD1 or TRBD2 (5 bases each). Trimming removed 5 bases at V and 9 bases at J, with 20 bases between. This CDR3 contains 15 residues. Per the germline V gene, CDR1 is MNHEY and CDR2 is SMNVEV (reference sequence).

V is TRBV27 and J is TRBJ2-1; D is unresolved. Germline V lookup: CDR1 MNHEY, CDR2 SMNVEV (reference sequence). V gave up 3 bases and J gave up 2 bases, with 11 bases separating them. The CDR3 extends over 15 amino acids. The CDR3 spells CASSFSAYPYNEQFF. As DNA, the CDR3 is TGTGCCAGCAGTTTTTCAGCGTACCCCTACAATGAGCAGTTCTTC.

CDR3 nucleotide sequence: TGCAGTGCCCGCCCCCCCGGGAGGGCCAACACCGGGGAGCTGTTTTTT. The encoded protein is CSARPPGRANTGELFF. This sequence joins TRBV20-1 and TRBJ2-2; 8 bases fit TRBD2. There are 16 residues in the CDR3. The germline gives CDR1 DFQATT, CDR2 SNEGSKA (reference sequence). V lost 6 bases, J lost 2 bases, and 11 bases stayed unmatched.

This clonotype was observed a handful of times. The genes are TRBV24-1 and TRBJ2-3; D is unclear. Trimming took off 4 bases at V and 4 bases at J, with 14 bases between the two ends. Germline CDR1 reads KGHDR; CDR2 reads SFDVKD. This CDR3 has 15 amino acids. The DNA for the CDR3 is TGTGCCACCAGTGACCACCCCCATAGGCCAGATACGCAGTATTTT. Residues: CATSDHPHRPDTQYF.

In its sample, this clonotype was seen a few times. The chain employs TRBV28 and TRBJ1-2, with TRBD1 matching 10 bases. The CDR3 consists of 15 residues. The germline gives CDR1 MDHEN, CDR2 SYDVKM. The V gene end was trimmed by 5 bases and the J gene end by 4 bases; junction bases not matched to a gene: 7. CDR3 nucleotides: TGTGCCAGCAGTCAGGGGGACAGGGGCCTCTATGGCTACACCTTC. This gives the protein CASSQGDRGLYGYTF.

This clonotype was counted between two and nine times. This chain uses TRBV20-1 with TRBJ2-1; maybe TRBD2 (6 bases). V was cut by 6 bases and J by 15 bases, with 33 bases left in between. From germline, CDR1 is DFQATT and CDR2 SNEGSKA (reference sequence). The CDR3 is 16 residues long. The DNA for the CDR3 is TGCAGTGCCGTCAAGCTAGCGCCAACCTCCTACAATGAGGTGTTCTTC. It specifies CSAVKLAPTSYNEVFF.

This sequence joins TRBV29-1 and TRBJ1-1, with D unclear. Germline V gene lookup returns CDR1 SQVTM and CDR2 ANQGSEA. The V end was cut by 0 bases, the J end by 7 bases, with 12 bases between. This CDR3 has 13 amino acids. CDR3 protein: CSVEDRQRYEAFF. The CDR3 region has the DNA TGCAGCGTTGAAGATCGTCAGCGATATGAAGCTTTCTTT.

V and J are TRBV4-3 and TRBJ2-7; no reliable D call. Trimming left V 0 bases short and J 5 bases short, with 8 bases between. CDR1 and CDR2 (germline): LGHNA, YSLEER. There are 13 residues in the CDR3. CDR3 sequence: CASSQDLDDEQYV. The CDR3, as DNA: TGCGCCAGCAGCCAAGATCTAGACGACGAGCAGTACGTC.

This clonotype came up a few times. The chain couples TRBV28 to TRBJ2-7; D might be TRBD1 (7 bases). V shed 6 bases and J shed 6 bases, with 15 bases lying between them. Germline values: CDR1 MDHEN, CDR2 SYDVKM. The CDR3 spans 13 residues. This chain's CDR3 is CASRSYQGGEQYF. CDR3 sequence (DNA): TGTGCCAGCAGATCATACCAGGGGGGCGAGCAGTACTTC.

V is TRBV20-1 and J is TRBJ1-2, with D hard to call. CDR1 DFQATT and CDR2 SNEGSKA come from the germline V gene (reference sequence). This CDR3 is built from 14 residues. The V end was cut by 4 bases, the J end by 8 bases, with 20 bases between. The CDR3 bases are TGCAGTGCTAAGTTTCTGGGCTCCGGCAGCGGCTACACCTTC. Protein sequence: CSAKFLGSGSGYTF.

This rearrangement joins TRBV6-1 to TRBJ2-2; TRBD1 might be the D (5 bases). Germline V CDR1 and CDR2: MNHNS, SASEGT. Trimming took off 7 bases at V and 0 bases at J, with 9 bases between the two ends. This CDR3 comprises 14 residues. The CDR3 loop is CASTTAPNTGELFF. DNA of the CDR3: TGTGCCAGCACGACAGCACCGAACACCGGGGAGCTGTTTTTT.

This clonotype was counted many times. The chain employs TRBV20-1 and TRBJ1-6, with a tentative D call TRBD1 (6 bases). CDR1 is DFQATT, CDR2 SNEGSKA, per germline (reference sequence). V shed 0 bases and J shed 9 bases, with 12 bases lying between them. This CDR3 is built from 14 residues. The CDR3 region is CSARDGGAASPLHF. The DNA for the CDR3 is TGCAGTGCTAGAGATGGGGGGGCTGCTTCACCCCTCCACTTT.

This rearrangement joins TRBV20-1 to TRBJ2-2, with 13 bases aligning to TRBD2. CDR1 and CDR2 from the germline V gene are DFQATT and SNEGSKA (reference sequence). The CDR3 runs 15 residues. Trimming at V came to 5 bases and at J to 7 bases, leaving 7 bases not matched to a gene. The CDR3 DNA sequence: TGCAGTGCTGGGGGACTAGCGGGGTACAGCGGGGAGCTGTTTTTT. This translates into CSAGGLAGYSGELFF.

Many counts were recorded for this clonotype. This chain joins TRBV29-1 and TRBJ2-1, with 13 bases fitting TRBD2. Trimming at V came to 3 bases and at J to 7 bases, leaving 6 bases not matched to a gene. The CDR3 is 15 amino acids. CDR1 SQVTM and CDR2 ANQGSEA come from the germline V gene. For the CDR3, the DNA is TGCAGCGTTGAGGATCTGGGACTAGCGGGGAATGAGCAGTTCTTC. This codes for CSVEDLGLAGNEQFF.

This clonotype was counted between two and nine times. CDR3 nucleotides: TGTGCCAGCAGCTTCTGGTGGGGGCTGGAGGGGACTGAAGCTTTCTTT. Its protein is CASSFWWGLEGTEAFF. This rearrangement joins TRBV5-5 to TRBJ1-1; possibly TRBD1 for D (6 bases). Germline V lookup: CDR1 SGHKS, CDR2 YYEKEE (reference sequence). The CDR3 has 16 residues. V shed 2 bases and J shed 5 bases, with 19 bases lying between them.

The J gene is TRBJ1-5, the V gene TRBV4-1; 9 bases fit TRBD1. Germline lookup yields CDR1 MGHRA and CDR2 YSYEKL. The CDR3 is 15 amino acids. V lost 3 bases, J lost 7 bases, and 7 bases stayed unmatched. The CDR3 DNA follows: TGCGCCAGCAGCCAGGCGGACAGGGGTGAGCAGCCCCAGCATTTT. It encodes CASSQADRGEQPQHF.